This T cell receptor (beta chain) was profiled in a study of T cells in Graves' hyperthyroidism and ophthalmopathy. Amplification yielded TCR beta CDR3 regions, with RNA transcripts as the source. A first-round RT-PCR of the TCR CDR3 used the HTBI primer set. TCRdb reanalysed the multiplex PCR reads using MiXCR and keeps one entry per CDR3 protein. The data show fewer than 700,000 distinct CDR3 sequences, around 15% seen once. This clonotype was seen repeatedly, ten times or more. Trimming cost V 6 bases and J 8 bases, with 19 bases left between them. This CDR3 has 13 amino acids. Germline CDR1 is DFQATT and CDR2 is SNEGSKA (reference sequence). Graves' hyperthyroidism was deemed stable given no ophthalmopathy progression within 18 months.

The chain employs TRBV20-1 and TRBJ1-1; D call uncertain. The specimen was blood. This clonotype originated in a woman in her 30s with Graves' hyperthyroidism. The DNA of the CDR3 is TGCAGTGCCCCACCCGCTGGACGAGAGGAAGCTTTCTTT. Amino acids: CSAPPAGREEAFF.